This record concerns one T cell receptor (beta chain) sequence. This entry comes from a study of blood T cell repertoires in COVID-19. About the research overall: T cells, B-cell-depleted T cells, or PBMCs provided the cDNA or gDNA that served as material.

The CDR3 has 12 amino acids. V lost 5 bases and J lost 9, with 11 bases in between. Original processing methods: Amplification from reference gene primers served as the basis for estimated nucleated cell counts. The data were produced by immunoSEQ multiplex PCR, yet TCRdb's version contains in-frame clones alone and is incomplete. V and J calls and clone size are given by that table; D and trimming were obtained from the DNA. Of over 300,000 clones in the sample, about 82% were seen once. The sequence was obtained from a human donor in a cohort sampled during active COVID-19. Sequenced: peripheral blood. The chain joins TRBV12-3 or TRBV12-4 to TRBJ2-1; D is undetermined. The CDR3 sequence is CASSVGIGEQFF. In DNA form, the CDR3 reads TGTGCCAGCAGTGTGGGCATCGGTGAGCAGTTCTTC.